This passage covers 22 T cell receptor beta chains from one sample sequenced in a study of blood T cell repertoires in COVID-19 (TCRdb year 2020). Receptor amplification or capture employed the immunoSEQ multiplex PCR assay. Drawn from immuneACCESS, this table holds only the in-frame rearrangements with V and J called that TCRdb kept. Clones are partly lost; checked studies trace under half to an unresolved V gene and leave the rest unexplained. This sample is represented by some 220,000 clones; roughly 88% of them were singletons. The biggest ten clones account for around 9.5% of the sample. Material for sequencing was peripheral blood. The receptors shown here come from a man aged 45-65 years with active or convalescent COVID-19.

CDR3 protein: CASSSPRGGLSEQYF. The CDR3 DNA reads TGTGCCAGCAGCTCACCAAGGGGGGGCTTGAGCGAGCAGTACTTC. The chain carries TRBV11-2 and TRBJ2-7; the D gene is possibly TRBD2 (7 bases). The germline V gene encodes CDR1 SGHAT and CDR2 FQNNGV. The CDR3 runs to 15 residues. V was trimmed by 4 bases and J by 6 bases, leaving 19 bases between them.

This clone has a single count. This rearrangement joins TRBV4-3 to TRBJ2-1; TRBD1 matches at 9 bases. Per the germline V gene, CDR1 is LGHNA and CDR2 is YSLEER. V lost 1 base, J lost 3 bases, and 1 base stayed unmatched. CDR3 length equals 15 residues. CDR3 sequence reads: CASSQGQGVYNEQFF. CDR3 DNA: TGCGCCAGCAGCCAAGGACAGGGGGTCTACAATGAGCAGTTCTTC.

This clone has only one observation. This chain connects TRBV5-1 to TRBJ1-1, with 7 bases identical to TRBD1. This CDR3 spans 14 amino acids. Germline V gives CDR1 SGHRS, CDR2 YFSETQ. Trimming removed 4 bases from V and 5 bases from J; junction bases left unmatched: 8. The CDR3, as DNA: TGCGCCAGCAGCCAGACCAGGGGGATTACTGAAGCTTTCTTT. This sequence encodes CASSQTRGITEAFF.

This clone occurred a few times. The chain couples TRBV20-1 to TRBJ1-4; D is perhaps TRBD1 (5 bases). Deletions cut 4 bases from V and 0 bases from J, with 15 bases between. Germline V gene lookup returns CDR1 DFQATT and CDR2 SNEGSKA (reference sequence). The CDR3 consists of 16 residues. In DNA form, the CDR3 reads TGCAGTGCTATTGACAGCACTAGAGCAACTAATGAAAAACTGTTTTTT. Translating it yields CSAIDSTRATNEKLFF.

The chain employs TRBV5-4 and TRBJ1-2; tentative D call: TRBD1 (6 bases). From germline, CDR1 is SGHNT and CDR2 YYREEE (reference sequence). CDR3 length: 15 amino acids. V was cut by 0 bases and J by 2 bases, with 11 bases left in between. CDR3 sequence (DNA): TGTGCCAGCAGCTTGGGGGGAACAGGGAACTATGGCTACACCTTC. Its translation is CASSLGGTGNYGYTF. The full variable domain, with the rest looked up from reference TRBV5-4 and TRBJ1-2, is ETGVTQSPTHLIKTRGQQVTLRCSSQSGHNTVSWYQQALGQGPQFIFQYYREEENGRGNFPPRFSGLQFPNYSSELNVNALELDDSALYLCASSLGGTGNYGYTFGSGTRLTVV.

The V and J genes are TRBV28 and TRBJ2-7; 7 bases fit TRBD1. J was trimmed by 2 bases and V by 4 bases; bases with no gene match: 5. Germline V lookup: CDR1 MDHEN, CDR2 SYDVKM. The CDR3 is 14 amino acids. The CDR3 DNA reads as TGTGCCAGCAGTTCCCTGGGACAGACCTACGAGCAGTACTTC. Protein product: CASSSLGQTYEQYF.

The chain couples TRBV11-2 to TRBJ2-2; tentative D call: TRBD1 (6 bases). Germline CDR1 and CDR2: SGHAT and FQNNGV. Trimming removed 5 bases from V and 4 bases from J, with 11 bases in between. The CDR3 totals 14 residues. CDR3 bases: TGTGCCAGCAGCCTACGGGACACCACCGGGGAGCTGTTTTTT. This encodes CASSLRDTTGELFF.

The sample holds one count of this clone. The chain uses TRBV9 and TRBJ2-1, with TRBD2 identical over 11 bases. The V segment lost 0 bases and the J segment 5 bases; nucleotides outside the gene matches: 7. The CDR3 totals 17 residues. Germline V gene lookup returns CDR1 SGDLS and CDR2 YYNGEE. The CDR3 nucleotides read TGTGCCAGCAGCGTAGGCCCCCCGGGACTAGCGGACAATGAGCAGTTCTTC. Translating gives CASSVGPPGLADNEQFF.

This chain uses TRBV5-8 with TRBJ1-1, with D possibly TRBD1 on 6 matching bases. Between the trimmed V and J ends, which lost 4 bases and 5 bases, there was a span of 15 bases. The CDR3 has 14 residues. In germline, CDR1 is SGHTS, CDR2 YDEGEE. CDR3 sequence: CASSRAGGRTEAFF. CDR3 bases: TGTGCCAGCAGCCGGGCGGGGGGGCGGACTGAAGCTTTCTTT.

In its sample, this clone was seen a few times. The gene calls are TRBV7-9 and TRBJ1-5; 10 bases map to TRBD1. CDR1 and CDR2 from the germline V gene are SEHNR and FQNEAQ (reference sequence). This CDR3 region has 14 residues. After removal of 5 bases from V and 5 bases from J, the junction contained 3 bases not matched to a gene. CDR3 residues: CASSQGTGDQPQHF. CDR3 DNA: TGTGCCAGCAGCCAAGGGACAGGGGATCAGCCCCAGCATTTT. The whole variable domain, remainder taken from reference TRBV7-9 and TRBJ1-5, is DTGVSQNPRHKITKRGQNVTFRCDPISEHNRLYWYRQTLGQGPEFLTYFQNEAQLEKSRLLSDRFSAERPKGSFSTLEIQRTEQGDSAMYLCASSQGTGDQPQHFGDGTRLSIL.

The V and J genes are TRBV6-5 and TRBJ1-2; no definite D call. The CDR3 totals 15 residues. The germline gives CDR1 MNHEY, CDR2 SVGAGI. Between the trimmed V and J ends, which lost 2 bases and 0 bases, there was a span of 10 bases. The CDR3 DNA reads as TGTGCCAGCAGTTACAATATGGCAGCTAACTATGGCTACACCTTC. This sequence encodes CASSYNMAANYGYTF.

The chain recombines TRBV9 with TRBJ2-1, with 11 bases aligning to TRBD2. CDR1 is SGDLS, CDR2 YYNGEE, per germline. There are 15 residues in the CDR3. With V trimmed by 3 bases and J by 7 bases, 6 bases remained unmatched. The CDR3 nucleotides are TGTGCCAGCAGCGCCACTAGCGGGAGCTGGAATGAGCAGTTCTTC. Protein: CASSATSGSWNEQFF. Full variable domain (missing parts from reference TRBV9 and TRBJ2-1): DSGVTQTPKHLITATGQRVTLRCSPRSGDLSVYWYQQSLDQGLQFLIQYYNGEERAKGNILERFSAQQFPDLHSELNLSSLELGDSALYFCASSATSGSWNEQFFGPGTRLTVL.

A single count supports this clone. V usage is TRBV19 and J usage is TRBJ2-3, with 7 positions matching TRBD2. This CDR3 region has 16 residues. Germline trimming cut 1 base from V and 2 bases from J; bases unmatched to any gene: 6. Germline V gene data show CDR1 as LNHDA and CDR2 as SQIVND (reference sequence). CDR3 protein: CASSIGRLANTDTQYF. CDR3 DNA: TGTGCCAGTAGTATAGGGCGACTAGCCAACACAGATACGCAGTATTTT. The full variable domain, rest sourced from reference TRBV19 and TRBJ2-3, is DGGITQSPKYLFRKEGQNVTLSCEQNLNHDAMYWYRQDPGQGLRLIYYSQIVNDFQKGDIAEGYSVSREKKESFPLTVTSAQKNPTAFYLCASSIGRLANTDTQYFGPGTRLTVL.

The chain carries TRBV19 and TRBJ1-1; 10 bases line up with TRBD1. There are 15 residues in the CDR3. The junction had 7 bases not matched to a gene; V was cut back by 5 bases and J by 4 bases. Germline CDR1 and CDR2: LNHDA and SQIVND (reference sequence). The CDR3 loop is CASSPDRGLGTEAFF. The CDR3 DNA sequence: TGTGCCAGTAGTCCCGACAGGGGGCTCGGCACTGAAGCTTTCTTT.

This rearrangement joins TRBV5-4 to TRBJ2-7; D is possibly TRBD2 (6 bases). The germline V gene encodes CDR1 SGHNT and CDR2 YYREEE (reference sequence). There are 14 residues in the CDR3. Between the trimmed V and J ends, which lost 1 base and 6 bases, there was a span of 14 bases. CDR3: CASSLFGGKREQYF. DNA for the CDR3: TGTGCCAGCAGCTTGTTTGGAGGGAAACGCGAGCAGTACTTC.

The J gene is TRBJ2-7, the V gene TRBV27; 14 bases fit TRBD2. With 6 bases clipped from V and 2 bases from J, the junction kept 3 bases outside the gene matches. The CDR3 totals 15 residues. Germline V gene sequence: CDR1 MNHEY, CDR2 SMNVEV (reference sequence). This CDR3 reads CASRGLAGETYEQYF. The CDR3 DNA reads TGTGCCAGCAGGGGACTAGCGGGAGAGACCTACGAGCAGTACTTC.

CDR3 sequence reads: CASSQEFTGGSEQYF. The CDR3 DNA reads as TGCGCCAGCAGCCAAGAATTTACGGGAGGCTCCGAGCAGTACTTC. The chain is built from TRBV4-1 and TRBJ2-7, with 7 bases that match TRBD2. The CDR3 consists of 15 residues. CDR1 is MGHRA, CDR2 YSYEKL, per germline. V lost 0 bases, J lost 6 bases, and 8 bases stayed unmatched.

The chain uses TRBV5-4 and TRBJ2-3; TRBD1 might be the D (6 bases). The CDR3 runs 17 residues. The germline V and J ends were trimmed by 4 bases and 0 bases, with 18 bases remaining between them. Germline CDR1 and CDR2: SGHNT and YYREEE (reference sequence). In DNA, the CDR3 is TGTGCCAGCAGCAGAGATGGGGGCGTGTTAAGCACAGATACGCAGTATTTT. Encoded protein: CASSRDGGVLSTDTQYF.

The chain joins TRBV5-5 to TRBJ2-1, with D uncertain. Germline assignment: CDR1 SGHKS and CDR2 YYEKEE (reference sequence). The germline V and J ends were trimmed by 2 bases and 7 bases, with 10 bases remaining between them. CDR3 size: 13 residues. The DNA of the CDR3 is TGTGCCAGCAGCTTCTACCCTACGAATGAGCAGTTCTTC. It codes for CASSFYPTNEQFF.

This rearrangement joins TRBV6-2 or TRBV6-3 to TRBJ1-2, with a tentative D call TRBD1 (6 bases). This CDR3 spans 13 amino acids. Per the germline V gene, CDR1 is MNHEY and CDR2 is SVGEGT. V dropped 6 bases and J dropped 4 bases, with 12 bases sitting between them. CDR3 in DNA: TGTGCCAGCAGCATGTACAGGGCCTATGGCTACACCTTC. It encodes CASSMYRAYGYTF.

This chain connects TRBV27 to TRBJ1-3; TRBD1 might be the D (6 bases). The CDR3 runs to 16 residues. V shed 4 bases and J shed 0 bases, with 13 bases lying between them. Germline V CDR1 and CDR2: MNHEY, SMNVEV (reference sequence). CDR3 protein: CASSSLDRSSGNTIYF. The CDR3 DNA reads TGTGCCAGCAGTTCCCTGGACAGAAGCTCTGGAAACACCATATATTTT.

This rearrangement joins TRBV1 to TRBJ1-1; TRBD1 is the table's D call and was not checked against the DNA. TRBV1 is flagged as a pseudogene. This CDR3 is built from 17 residues. This chain's CDR3 is CTSSQQGGVIRNTEAFF. The CDR3 DNA reads as TGCACCAGCAGCCAGCAGGGTGGGGTAATCAGGAACACTGAAGCTTTCTTT.